This T cell receptor (beta chain) was recovered during a study of T cell changes during pregnancy in multiple sclerosis. Measured with immunoSEQ multiplex PCR; TCRdb has only the in-frame clones, and not every one. This sample carries over 35,000 clones, 90% of them seen once, and the ten largest clones take roughly 0.5%. The receptor was derived from a female donor in good health, enrolled as a control in a pregnancy study. The input for sequencing was CD4+ T cells from peripheral blood mononuclear cells, taken in the first trimester of pregnancy.

The chain's CDR3 is CASSPQTGKLTGELFF. CDR3 DNA sequence: TGTGCCAGCAGCCCCCAGACAGGCAAATTGACCGGGGAGCTGTTTTTT. The chain has TRBV4-2 and TRBJ2-2, with D possibly TRBD1 on 6 matching bases. The length of the CDR3 is 16 residues. CDR1 is LGHNA, CDR2 YNFKEQ, per germline. The V end lost 4 bases, the J end lost 5 bases, and 17 bases lay between the germline ends.